Listed below are T cell receptor beta chains from one sample, sequenced in a study of a mutant IDH1 vaccine in newly diagnosed glioma. Their specific antigens are unknown. TCRdb's table, derived via immunoSEQ multiplex PCR, lists solely in-frame clones and lacks some. The sample yields tens of thousands of clones, more than 60% seen once. Specimen: PBMCs, collected from a glioma patient whose treatment included an IDH1 peptide vaccine. The receptors were sampled from a middle-aged man with glioma. CDR3s include the opening cysteine and the closing phenylalanine or tryptophan. The D gene is left open where the match is weak. Clone size appears in some rows only: once, few, many, or a class for an expanded clone.

J gene: TRBJ1-1
clone size: few
V gene: TRBV7-9
D gene: TRBD1
CDR3 DNA: TGTGCCAGCAGTCGCCTACAGGGGGCGGCTTTCTTT
CDR3 protein: CASSRLQGAAFF

J gene: TRBJ1-5
clone size: -
V gene: TRBV25-1
D gene: -
CDR3 DNA: TGTGCCAGCTTCTTTCCGGGTTCAGGAAATCAGCCCCAGCATTTT
CDR3 protein: CASFFPGSGNQPQHF

J gene: TRBJ1-2
clone size: -
V gene: TRBV11-3
D gene: TRBD1
CDR3 DNA: TGTGCCAGCAGCTTAGATTGGGGGACAGGTTATGGCTACACCTTC
CDR3 protein: CASSLDWGTGYGYTF

J gene: TRBJ2-7
clone size: -
V gene: TRBV6-5
D gene: -
CDR3 DNA: TGTGCCAGCGGCGGTGCAGGGGGGTTCTTCGAGCAGTACTTC
CDR3 protein: CASGGAGGFFEQYF

J gene: TRBJ1-6
clone size: -
V gene: TRBV25-1
D gene: -
CDR3 DNA: TGTGCCAGCAGTGAATACGGGGGTAATTCACCCCTCCACTTT
CDR3 protein: CASSEYGGNSPLHF

J gene: TRBJ2-7
clone size: -
V gene: TRBV10-1
D gene: -
CDR3 DNA: TGCGCCAGCACCGGAAGGTGGGACAAGCAAAATTACGAGCAGTACTTC
CDR3 protein: CASTGRWDKQNYEQYF

J gene: TRBJ2-3
clone size: -
V gene: TRBV2
D gene: TRBD2
CDR3 DNA: TGTGCCAGCCTCCCCGGGGGACTAGCGGGGGGGATGACAGATACGCAGTATTTT
CDR3 protein: CASLPGGLAGGMTDTQYF

J gene: TRBJ1-2
clone size: once
V gene: TRBV15
D gene: -
CDR3 DNA: TGTGCCACCAGCAGAGATAAATTTGGGGGTGGCTACACCTTC
CDR3 protein: CATSRDKFGGGYTF

J gene: TRBJ1-2
clone size: -
V gene: TRBV7-2
D gene: -
CDR3 DNA: TGTGCCAGCAGCTTGGCAGGGAACTATGGCTACACCTTC
CDR3 protein: CASSLAGNYGYTF

J gene: TRBJ2-7
clone size: -
V gene: TRBV2
D gene: -
CDR3 DNA: TGTGCCAGCAGTGATTGGGCCCTTGCGGACGAGCAGTACTTC
CDR3 protein: CASSDWALADEQYF

J gene: TRBJ2-1
clone size: few
V gene: TRBV14
D gene: -
CDR3 DNA: TGTGCCAGCAGCCAAGGGTTCCTGAATGAGCAGTTCTTC
CDR3 protein: CASSQGFLNEQFF

J gene: TRBJ2-6
clone size: -
V gene: TRBV7-3
D gene: -
CDR3 DNA: TGTGCCAGCAGCTTAGGGTCAGTGACTGGGGCCAACGTCCTGACTTTC
CDR3 protein: CASSLGSVTGANVLTF

J gene: TRBJ2-3
clone size: -
V gene: TRBV30
D gene: -
CDR3 DNA: TGTGCCTGGAGTGTAGTGGATACGCAGTATTTT
CDR3 protein: CAWSVVDTQYF